A single sample is the source of the 10 T cell receptor beta chains below, sequenced in a study of molecular identifiers for immune sequencing clone quantification. TCRdb recomputed calls from the PCR reads with MiXCR, one row per CDR3 protein. In the table there are under 600,000 distinct CDR3 sequences, around 25% of which are singletons. Sequencing used naive CD8+ T cells from blood, with Jurkat cell RNA spiked in. Subset in this sample: FACS-sorted CD8+CD4-CCR7+CD45RA+ naive T cells. All receptors derive from a human donor in good health. Some libraries in this study had Jurkat cell RNA spiked in.

The table lists this clonotype with a few counts. The chain couples TRBV15 to TRBJ2-7; 7 bases map to TRBD1. Germline CDR1 reads LNHNV; CDR2 reads YYDKDF (reference sequence). V was clipped by 5 bases and J by 7 bases; unmatched bases: 14. The CDR3 is made up of 15 amino acids. The CDR3 nucleotides are TGTGCCACCAGCCCTAACCGACAGGGTTTCAGGGAGCAGTACTTC. Amino acids: CATSPNRQGFREQYF.

In its sample, this clonotype was seen a few times. Here the CDR3 DNA reads TGTGCCAGCAGCTTGGGACTAGCGAGGAATGAGCAGTTCTTC. Amino acid sequence: CASSLGLARNEQFF. This chain joins TRBV5-6 and TRBJ2-1, with 8 bases fitting TRBD2. V shed 0 bases and J 7 bases; nucleotides not matched to a gene: 3. This CDR3 region has 14 residues. The germline V gene has CDR1 SGHDT and CDR2 YYEEEE.

Note on this clonotype: A much larger clone differs from this one at a single base, so this may be a read error. J is TRBJ2-1 and V is TRBV30; D tentatively fits TRBD1 or TRBD2 (5 bases each). The CDR3 length is 15 residues. Germline CDR1 GTSNPN, CDR2 SVGIG (reference sequence). Written as DNA, the CDR3 is TGTGCCGGGAGCCGTGGGACCCAAGCAATCGATGAGCAGTTCTTC. The encoded protein is CAGSRGTQAIDEQFF.

In its sample, this clonotype was seen a few times. The V call is TRBV27, the J call TRBJ2-5; D is perhaps TRBD2 (6 bases). Between the trimmed V and J ends, which lost 4 bases and 5 bases, there was a span of 14 bases. Germline CDR1 reads MNHEY; CDR2 reads SMNVEV (reference sequence). CDR3 size: 14 residues. CDR3 sequence (DNA): TGTGCCAGCAGTTCCGGGAGAATCTGGGAGACCCAGTACTTC. This codes for CASSSGRIWETQYF.

This clonotype was counted at least ten times. This rearrangement joins TRBV7-9 to TRBJ2-3; D not certain. Trimming shortened V by 5 bases and J by 4 bases, and 22 bases separated the two germline ends. The CDR3 spans 17 residues. Germline loops: CDR1 SEHNR, CDR2 FQNEAQ (reference sequence). CDR3 residues: CASSPPLWGLISDTQYF. Here the CDR3 DNA reads TGTGCCAGCAGCCCGCCTCTTTGGGGTTTGATATCAGATACGCAGTATTTT.

This clonotype was seen many times. The CDR3 DNA follows: TGCAGTGCTAGAGACGTCCCTCTAGCGGGAGGGCCGAATGAGCAGTTCTTC. The encoded protein is CSARDVPLAGGPNEQFF. This sequence joins TRBV20-1 and TRBJ2-1; 12 bases agree with TRBD2. V shed 0 bases, J shed 7 bases, and the junction held 10 bases outside the gene matches. Germline CDR1 reads DFQATT; CDR2 reads SNEGSKA (reference sequence). The CDR3 runs 17 residues.

The V call is TRBV10-3, the J call TRBJ2-7; D gene unclear. This CDR3 region has 14 residues. Germline values: CDR1 ENHRY, CDR2 SYGVKD. The V and J ends lost 0 bases and 2 bases respectively, with 8 bases between them. The CDR3 reads CAISESDGPYEQYF. The CDR3 bases are TGTGCCATCAGTGAGTCAGACGGGCCCTACGAGCAGTACTTC.

The chain is built from TRBV5-4 and TRBJ2-5; D is ambiguous. The V gene's germline CDR1 is SGHNT and CDR2 YYREEE (reference sequence). V lost 1 base and J lost 1, with 11 bases in between. The CDR3 runs 15 residues. CDR3 sequence reads: CASSLFVQPQETQYF. CDR3 DNA: TGTGCCAGCAGCTTGTTTGTACAGCCCCAAGAGACCCAGTACTTC.

The chain couples TRBV20-1 to TRBJ2-7, with 10 bases aligning to TRBD1. Trimming took 3 bases from V and 2 from J; bases not matched to a gene: 4. The CDR3 has 14 amino acids. Germline values: CDR1 DFQATT, CDR2 SNEGSKA (reference sequence). The CDR3, as DNA: TGCAGTGCTAGGATGGGGACAGGGGCCTACGAGCAGTACTTC. Its translation is CSARMGTGAYEQYF.

At least ten counts were recorded for this clonotype. V and J are TRBV12-3 or TRBV12-4 and TRBJ2-6; D could derive from TRBD1 or TRBD2 (6 bases each). Trimming pared 0 bases from V and 2 bases from J, leaving 23 bases between. The CDR3 contains 21 residues. The CDR3 loop is CASSLAGGTTGSDPGANVLTF. CDR3 coding DNA: TGTGCCAGCAGTTTAGCAGGGGGGACGACAGGCTCCGACCCTGGGGCCAACGTCCTGACTTTC.